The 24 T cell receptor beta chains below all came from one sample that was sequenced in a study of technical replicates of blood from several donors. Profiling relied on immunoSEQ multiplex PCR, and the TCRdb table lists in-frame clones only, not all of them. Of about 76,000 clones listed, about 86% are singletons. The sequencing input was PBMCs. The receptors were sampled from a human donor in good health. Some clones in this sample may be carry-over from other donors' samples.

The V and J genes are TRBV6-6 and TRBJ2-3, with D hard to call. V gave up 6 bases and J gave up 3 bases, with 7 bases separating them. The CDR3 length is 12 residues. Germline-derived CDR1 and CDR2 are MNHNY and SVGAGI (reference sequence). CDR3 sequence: CASSATTDTQYF. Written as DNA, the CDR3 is TGTGCCAGCAGCGCTACGACAGATACGCAGTATTTT.

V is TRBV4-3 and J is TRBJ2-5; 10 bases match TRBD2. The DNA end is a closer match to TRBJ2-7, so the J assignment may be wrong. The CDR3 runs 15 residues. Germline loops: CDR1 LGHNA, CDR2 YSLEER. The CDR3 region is CASSSASGGAYEQYF. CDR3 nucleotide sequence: TGCGCCAGCAGCTCGGCTAGCGGGGGCGCCTACGAGCAGTACTTC.

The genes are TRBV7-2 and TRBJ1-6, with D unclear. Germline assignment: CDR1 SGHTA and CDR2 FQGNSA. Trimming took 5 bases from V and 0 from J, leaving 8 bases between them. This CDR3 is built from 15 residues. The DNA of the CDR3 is TGTGCCAGCAGCAAAACGGGCTCCTATAATTCACCCCTCCACTTT. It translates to CASSKTGSYNSPLHF.

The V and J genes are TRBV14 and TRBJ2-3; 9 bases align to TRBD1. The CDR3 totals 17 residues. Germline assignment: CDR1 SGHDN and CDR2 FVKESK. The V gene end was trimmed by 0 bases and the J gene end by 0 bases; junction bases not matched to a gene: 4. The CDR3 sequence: CASSQDLGQGSTDTQYF. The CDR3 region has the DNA TGTGCCAGCAGCCAAGATCTCGGACAGGGGAGCACAGATACGCAGTATTTT.

As DNA, the CDR3 is TGCAGCGTCCGAGACAGACTGAGCTCCTACGAGCAGTACTTC. It is translated as CSVRDRLSSYEQYF. The chain uses TRBV29-1 and TRBJ2-7; maybe TRBD1 (5 bases). V was shortened by 6 bases and J by 0 bases, with 15 bases between the two germline ends. The CDR3 is 14 residues long. Germline CDR1 SQVTM, CDR2 ANQGSEA.

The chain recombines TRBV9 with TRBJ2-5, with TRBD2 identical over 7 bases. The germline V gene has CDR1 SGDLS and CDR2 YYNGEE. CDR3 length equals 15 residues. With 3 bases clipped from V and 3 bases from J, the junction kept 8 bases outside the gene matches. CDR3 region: CASSEGGAAEETQYF. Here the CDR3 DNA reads TGTGCCAGCAGCGAGGGAGGGGCCGCAGAAGAGACCCAGTACTTC.

The CDR3 here is CASSLAYYNNEQFF. DNA for the CDR3: TGTGCCAGCAGCTTAGCGTACTATAACAATGAGCAGTTCTTC. J is TRBJ2-1 and V is TRBV7-9; D is undetermined. The CDR3 has 14 residues. V lost 0 bases and J lost 5, with 8 bases in between. In germline, CDR1 is SEHNR, CDR2 FQNEAQ (reference sequence).

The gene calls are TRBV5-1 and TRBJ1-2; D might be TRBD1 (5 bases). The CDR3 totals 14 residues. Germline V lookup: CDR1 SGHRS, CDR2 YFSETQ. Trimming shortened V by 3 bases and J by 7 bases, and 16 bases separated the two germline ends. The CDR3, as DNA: TGCGCCAGCAGCTACCTGCGGGGCAGTATTGGCTACACCTTC. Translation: CASSYLRGSIGYTF. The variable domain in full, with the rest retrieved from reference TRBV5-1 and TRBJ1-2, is KAGVTQTPRYLIKTRGQQVTLSCSPISGHRSVSWYQQTPGQGLQFLFEYFSETQRNKGNFPGRFSGRQFSNSRSEMNVSTLELGDSALYLCASSYLRGSIGYTFGSGTRLTVV.

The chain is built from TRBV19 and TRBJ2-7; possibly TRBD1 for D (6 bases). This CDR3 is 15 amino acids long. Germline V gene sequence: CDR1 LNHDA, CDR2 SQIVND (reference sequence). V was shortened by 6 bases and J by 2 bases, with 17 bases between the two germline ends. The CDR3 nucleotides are TGTGCCAGTAGCCCCTCACAGGGAATGACCTACGAGCAGTACTTC. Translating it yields CASSPSQGMTYEQYF.

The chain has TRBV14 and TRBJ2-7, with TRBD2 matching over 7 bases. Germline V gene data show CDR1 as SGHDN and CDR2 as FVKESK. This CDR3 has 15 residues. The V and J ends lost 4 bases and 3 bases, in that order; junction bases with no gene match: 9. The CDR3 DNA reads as TGTGCCAGCAGCCCCTTCGGGGAGCGGGACTACGAGCAGTACTTC. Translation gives CASSPFGERDYEQYF.

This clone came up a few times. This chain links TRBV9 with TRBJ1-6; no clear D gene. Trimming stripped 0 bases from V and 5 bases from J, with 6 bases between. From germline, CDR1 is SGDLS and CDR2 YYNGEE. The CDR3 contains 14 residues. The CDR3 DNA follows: TGTGCCAGCAGCGTAGTCGGGGATAATTCACCCCTCCACTTT. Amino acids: CASSVVGDNSPLHF.

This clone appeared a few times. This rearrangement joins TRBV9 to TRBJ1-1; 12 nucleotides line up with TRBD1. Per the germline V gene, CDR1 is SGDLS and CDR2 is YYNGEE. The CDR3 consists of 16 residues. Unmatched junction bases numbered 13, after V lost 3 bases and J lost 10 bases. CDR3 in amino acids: CASSAEPGQGAPGAFF. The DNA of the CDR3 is TGTGCCAGCAGCGCCGAACCGGGACAGGGGGCGCCTGGAGCTTTCTTT.

CDR3 in amino acids: CASSEQGLGTEAFF. In DNA form, the CDR3 reads TGTGCCAGCAGCGAACAGGGGCTGGGCACTGAAGCTTTCTTT. The V and J genes are TRBV7-2 and TRBJ1-1; TRBD1 aligns across 7 bases. Germline CDR1 SGHTA, CDR2 FQGNSA. The CDR3 is 14 amino acids. Trimming took 5 bases from V and 4 from J; bases not matched to a gene: 7.

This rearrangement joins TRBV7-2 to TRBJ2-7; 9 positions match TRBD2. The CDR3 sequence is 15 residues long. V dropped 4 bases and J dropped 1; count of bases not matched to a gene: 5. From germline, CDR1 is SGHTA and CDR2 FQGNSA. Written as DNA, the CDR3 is TGTGCCAGCAGCTGGGGGACTAGCCGGTCCTACGAGCAGTACTTC. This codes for CASSWGTSRSYEQYF.

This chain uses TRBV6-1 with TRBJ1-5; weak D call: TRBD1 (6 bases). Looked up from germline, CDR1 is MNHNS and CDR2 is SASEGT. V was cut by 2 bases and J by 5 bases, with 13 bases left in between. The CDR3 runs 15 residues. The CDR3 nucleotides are TGTGCCAGCAGTGAAACGGGGGGCGGGTATCAGCCCCAGCATTTT. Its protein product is CASSETGGGYQPQHF.

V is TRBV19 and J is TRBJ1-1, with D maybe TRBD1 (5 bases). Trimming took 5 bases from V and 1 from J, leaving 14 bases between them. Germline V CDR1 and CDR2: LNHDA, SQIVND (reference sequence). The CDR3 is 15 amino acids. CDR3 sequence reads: CASSSGGRENTEAFF. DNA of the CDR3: TGTGCCAGTAGTTCTGGGGGGAGAGAGAACACTGAAGCTTTCTTT. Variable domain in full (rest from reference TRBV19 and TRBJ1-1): DGGITQSPKYLFRKEGQNVTLSCEQNLNHDAMYWYRQDPGQGLRLIYYSQIVNDFQKGDIAEGYSVSREKKESFPLTVTSAQKNPTAFYLCASSSGGRENTEAFFGQGTRLTVV.

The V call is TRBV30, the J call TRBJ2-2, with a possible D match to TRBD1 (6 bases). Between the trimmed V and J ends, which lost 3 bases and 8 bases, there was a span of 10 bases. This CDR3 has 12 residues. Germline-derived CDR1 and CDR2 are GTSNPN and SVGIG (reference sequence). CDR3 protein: CAWREQGGELFF. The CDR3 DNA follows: TGTGCCTGGAGGGAACAGGGTGGGGAGCTGTTTTTT.

The CDR3 nucleotides read TGTGCCAGTAGCAAGGGACAGGGGGCCTTCAATGAGCAGTTCTTC. Translation: CASSKGQGAFNEQFF. The chain recombines TRBV19 with TRBJ2-1, with 12 bases aligning to TRBD1. Unmatched junction bases numbered 6, after V lost 6 bases and J lost 6 bases. CDR3 length equals 15 residues. Germline CDR1 is LNHDA and CDR2 is SQIVND (reference sequence).

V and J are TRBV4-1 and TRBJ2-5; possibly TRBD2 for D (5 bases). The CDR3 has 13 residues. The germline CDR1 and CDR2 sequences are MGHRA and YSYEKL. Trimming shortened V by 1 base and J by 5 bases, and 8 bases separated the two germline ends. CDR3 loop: CASSQVQRETQYF. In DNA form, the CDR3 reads TGCGCCAGCAGCCAAGTACAGCGGGAGACCCAGTACTTC.

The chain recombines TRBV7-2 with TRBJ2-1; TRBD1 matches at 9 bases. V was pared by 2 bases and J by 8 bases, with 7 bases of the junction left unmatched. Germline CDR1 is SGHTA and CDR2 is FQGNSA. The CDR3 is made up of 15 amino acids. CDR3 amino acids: CASSLFTGGGHEQFF. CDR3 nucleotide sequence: TGTGCCAGCAGCTTATTCACAGGGGGCGGGCATGAGCAGTTCTTC.

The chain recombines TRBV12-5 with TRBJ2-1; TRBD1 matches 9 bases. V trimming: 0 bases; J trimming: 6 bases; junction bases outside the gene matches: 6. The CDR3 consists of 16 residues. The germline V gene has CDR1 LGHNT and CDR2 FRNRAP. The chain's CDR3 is CASGLVHKDRGNEQFF. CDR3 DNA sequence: TGTGCTAGTGGTTTGGTACATAAGGACAGGGGCAATGAGCAGTTCTTC.

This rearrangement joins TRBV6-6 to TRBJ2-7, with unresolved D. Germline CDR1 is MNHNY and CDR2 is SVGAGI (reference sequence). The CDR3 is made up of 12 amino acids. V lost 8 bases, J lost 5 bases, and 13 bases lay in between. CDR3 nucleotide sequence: TGTGCCAGCGGTACCGGGTACAACGAGCAGTACTTC. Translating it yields CASGTGYNEQYF.

CDR3 protein: CASSLQGLGGTF. CDR3 bases: TGTGCCAGCAGCTTACAGGGACTTGGAGGCACCTTC. V and J are TRBV13 and TRBJ1-2, with D tentatively TRBD1 (5 bases). CDR1 and CDR2 from the germline V gene are PRHDT and FYEKMQ (reference sequence). CDR3 length: 12 residues. The V gene lost 2 bases and the J gene lost 13 bases, with 14 bases spanning the gap.

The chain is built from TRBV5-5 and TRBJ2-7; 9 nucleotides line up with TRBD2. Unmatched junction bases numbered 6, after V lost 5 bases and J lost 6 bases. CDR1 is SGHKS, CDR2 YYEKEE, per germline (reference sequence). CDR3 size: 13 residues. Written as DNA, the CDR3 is TGTGCCAGCAGTCGGCTAGCGGGAACCGAGCAGTACTTC. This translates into CASSRLAGTEQYF.